This T cell receptor (beta chain) emerged from a study of blood T cell repertoires in COVID-19. The data were produced by immunoSEQ multiplex PCR, yet TCRdb's version contains in-frame clones alone and is incomplete. The sample yields about 370,000 clones, roughly nine tenths seen once. J was trimmed by 0 bases and V by 5 bases; bases with no gene match: 2. Germline V lookup: CDR1 SNHLY, CDR2 FYNNEI. This CDR3 comprises 15 residues. This clone appeared a single time. The sequence came from a woman in her thirties or forties who had been exposed to COVID-19. The V call is TRBV2, the J call TRBJ1-4; 8 bases align to TRBD1. The specimen sequenced was PBMCs or T cells enriched from blood (not recorded which). The CDR3 protein is CASSRDRTTNEKLFF. The DNA of the CDR3 is TGTGCCAGCAGTAGGGACAGGACAACTAATGAAAAACTGTTTTTT. Filled out from reference TRBV2 and TRBJ1-4, the complete variable domain reads EPEVTQTPSHQVTQMGQEVILRCVPISNHLYFYWYRQILGQKVEFLVSFYNNEISEKSEIFDDQFSVERPDGSNFTLKIRSTKLEDSAMYFCASSRDRTTNEKLFFGSGTQLSVL.